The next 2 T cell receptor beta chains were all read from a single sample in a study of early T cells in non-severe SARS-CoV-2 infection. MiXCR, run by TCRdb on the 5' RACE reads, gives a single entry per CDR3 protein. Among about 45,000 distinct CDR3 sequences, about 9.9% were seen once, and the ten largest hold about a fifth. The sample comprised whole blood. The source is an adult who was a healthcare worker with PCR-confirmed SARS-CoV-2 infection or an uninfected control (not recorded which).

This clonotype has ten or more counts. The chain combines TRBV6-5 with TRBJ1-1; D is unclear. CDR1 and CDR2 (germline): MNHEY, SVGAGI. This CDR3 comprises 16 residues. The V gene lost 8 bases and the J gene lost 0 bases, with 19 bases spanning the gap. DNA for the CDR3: TGTGCCAGCCTCGGGAACACGCCCATAATGAACACTGAAGCTTTCTTT. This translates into CASLGNTPIMNTEAFF.

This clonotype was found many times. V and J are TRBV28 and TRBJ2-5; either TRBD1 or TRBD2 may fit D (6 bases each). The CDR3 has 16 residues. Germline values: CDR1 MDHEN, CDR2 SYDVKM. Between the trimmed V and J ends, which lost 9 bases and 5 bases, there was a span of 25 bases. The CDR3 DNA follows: TGTGCCAGTGAGGCCGGGGGCCCCCCCAATCACGAGACCCAGTACTTC. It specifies CASEAGGPPNHETQYF.